The 21 T cell receptor beta chains below were found in one sample sequenced in a study of T cell changes during pregnancy in multiple sclerosis. Clones were read by immunoSEQ multiplex PCR, and TCRdb kept only the in-frame ones, dropping some. The profile covers tens of thousands of clones, with 90% to 95% appearing a single time and more than 1.4% taken by the ten largest. The source material was peripheral blood, sampled after pregnancy. These TCRs come from a female donor with multiple sclerosis, enrolled in a pregnancy study.

The chain employs TRBV28 and TRBJ2-5; 13 positions match TRBD2. The CDR3 is 17 amino acids. Germline V gene data show CDR1 as MDHEN and CDR2 as SYDVKM. After removal of 3 bases from V and 5 bases from J, the junction contained 9 bases not matched to a gene. The CDR3 DNA follows: TGTGCCAGCAGTTTGACACTAGCGGGAGGGGGGACTGAGACCCAGTACTTC. It translates to CASSLTLAGGGTETQYF.

CDR3 nucleotides: TGTGCCAGCAGCAGGCAAAGGGAGTATAGCAATCAGCCCCAGCATTTT. It translates to CASSRQREYSNQPQHF. V and J are TRBV5-6 and TRBJ1-5; D unclear. The CDR3 is 16 residues long. Trimming took off 4 bases at V and 0 bases at J, with 14 bases between the two ends. Germline assignment: CDR1 SGHDT and CDR2 YYEEEE.

In its sample, this clone was seen once. The V gene is TRBV5-1, the J gene TRBJ1-1, with TRBD1 identical over 8 bases. Germline-derived CDR1 and CDR2 are SGHRS and YFSETQ. CDR3 length: 15 amino acids. J was trimmed by 2 bases and V by 4 bases; bases with no gene match: 7. The DNA for the CDR3 is TGCGCCAGCAGCCCGACAGGGGAGACAAACACTGAAGCTTTCTTT. Protein sequence: CASSPTGETNTEAFF.

The chain recombines TRBV29-1 with TRBJ2-6, with D perhaps TRBD1 (7 bases). Trimming took 4 bases from V and 0 from J, leaving 10 bases between them. This CDR3 is built from 15 residues. Germline values: CDR1 SQVTM, CDR2 ANQGSEA. CDR3: CSVARGDSGANVLTF. The CDR3 DNA is TGCAGCGTTGCCAGGGGGGACTCTGGGGCCAACGTCCTGACTTTC.

The CDR3 coding sequence is TGCAGTGCTATGTATACTGAAGCTTTCTTT. This translates into CSAMYTEAFF. The V gene is TRBV20-1, the J gene TRBJ1-1; no firm D call. The CDR3 totals 10 residues. Germline V gene lookup returns CDR1 DFQATT and CDR2 SNEGSKA (reference sequence). Trimming stripped 4 bases from V and 5 bases from J, with 5 bases between.

The V and J genes are TRBV5-1 and TRBJ1-2, with D perhaps TRBD1 (6 bases). CDR3 length equals 14 residues. Germline CDR1 reads SGHRS; CDR2 reads YFSETQ. Trimming took 2 bases from V and 2 from J, leaving 10 bases between them. CDR3 coding DNA: TGCGCCAGCAGCTTCCTGACAGGCAACTATGGCTACACCTTC. This gives the protein CASSFLTGNYGYTF.

The rearrangement uses TRBV5-4 and TRBJ1-2; the match to TRBD1 covers 7 bases. The CDR3 has 13 amino acids. Germline CDR1 is SGHNT and CDR2 is YYREEE (reference sequence). J lost 2 bases, V lost 3 bases, and 1 base had no gene match. CDR3 in amino acids: CASSSGQNYGYTF. The CDR3 DNA reads TGTGCCAGCAGCTCGGGACAGAACTATGGCTACACCTTC.

This sequence joins TRBV5-1 and TRBJ2-2; 10 bases line up with TRBD2. Germline V gene data show CDR1 as SGHRS and CDR2 as YFSETQ. Unmatched junction bases numbered 5, after V lost 0 bases and J lost 0 bases. The CDR3 spans 18 residues. The CDR3, as DNA: TGCGCCAGCAGCTTGGAATTAGCGGGAGGTGCGAACACCGGGGAGCTGTTTTTT. This sequence encodes CASSLELAGGANTGELFF.

This clone has just one count. J is TRBJ2-6 and V is TRBV7-3; D might be TRBD1 (6 bases). Germline V gene sequence: CDR1 SGHTA, CDR2 FQGTGA. Trimming removed 3 bases from V and 0 bases from J, with 12 bases in between. The CDR3 length is 17 residues. CDR3 coding DNA: TGTGCCAGCAGCTTTGGGGGCTTTAGCTCTGGGGCCAACGTCCTGACTTTC. It translates to CASSFGGFSSGANVLTF.

The rearrangement links TRBV12-5 to TRBJ2-3; D unclear. The V gene lost 5 bases and the J gene lost 0 bases, with 15 bases spanning the gap. The CDR3 spans 16 residues. Germline CDR1 reads LGHNT; CDR2 reads FRNRAP. Here the CDR3 reads CASGGPQGWSTDTQYF. The CDR3 DNA is TGTGCTAGTGGTGGGCCGCAAGGTTGGAGCACAGATACGCAGTATTTT.

This clone was observed many times. The V and J genes are TRBV10-1 and TRBJ2-7; 10 bases line up with TRBD2. Losses at the gene ends were 5 bases for V and 9 bases for J; bases not matched to a gene: 10. The CDR3 extends over 14 amino acids. The V gene's germline CDR1 is WNHNN and CDR2 SYGVQD (reference sequence). The CDR3 is CASSLTSGTRGQYF. CDR3 nucleotides: TGCGCCAGCAGTCTCACTAGCGGGACCCGGGGGCAGTACTTC.

This rearrangement joins TRBV4-1 to TRBJ2-3, with TRBD1 as a possible D gene (6 bases). This CDR3 is built from 11 residues. CDR1 and CDR2 from the germline V gene are MGHRA and YSYEKL. Trimming took off 7 bases at V and 4 bases at J, with 6 bases between the two ends. This CDR3 is CASKGADTQYF. The DNA of the CDR3 is TGCGCCAGCAAGGGGGCAGATACGCAGTATTTT.

The chain joins TRBV27 to TRBJ2-7; TRBD2 is a possible D gene (5 bases). This CDR3 has 15 residues. Germline-derived CDR1 and CDR2 are MNHEY and SMNVEV (reference sequence). Between the trimmed V and J ends, which lost 8 bases and 2 bases, there was a span of 19 bases. This CDR3 reads CASYSPGEPPYEQYF. The CDR3 bases are TGTGCCAGCTATTCCCCCGGGGAACCCCCCTACGAGCAGTACTTC.

J is TRBJ2-3 and V is TRBV10-3; D may be TRBD1 (6 bases). Germline-derived CDR1 and CDR2 are ENHRY and SYGVKD. The V and J ends lost 3 bases and 3 bases respectively, with 13 bases between them. The CDR3 is 15 amino acids. CDR3 in amino acids: CAISEARQGTDTQYF. CDR3 sequence (DNA): TGTGCCATCAGTGAAGCTCGTCAGGGGACAGATACGCAGTATTTT.

CDR3 residues: CASRREGSDTQYF. CDR3 nucleotide sequence: TGTGCCAGTCGGCGGGAGGGGTCAGATACGCAGTATTTT. The J gene is TRBJ2-3, the V gene TRBV19, with 9 bases matching TRBD2. This CDR3 is 13 amino acids long. CDR1 LNHDA and CDR2 SQIVND come from the germline V gene (reference sequence). V lost 8 bases and J lost 4; bases outside the gene matches: 4.

The rearrangement joins TRBV7-2 to TRBJ2-1; no reliable D call. CDR1 is SGHTA, CDR2 FQGNSA, per germline. V shed 5 bases and J shed 9 bases, with 14 bases lying between them. This CDR3 has 13 amino acids. The CDR3 region is CASSPTAVVEQFF. The CDR3 DNA reads as TGTGCCAGCAGCCCCACAGCAGTGGTTGAGCAGTTCTTC.

In this sample, this clone turned up once. Here the CDR3 DNA reads TGTGCCAGTAGTATACGCCCGGGTCGCCTCAACTATGGCTACACCTTC. It translates to CASSIRPGRLNYGYTF. The gene calls are TRBV19 and TRBJ1-2; unclear D gene. Germline V gene lookup returns CDR1 LNHDA and CDR2 SQIVND (reference sequence). Trimming took 2 bases from V and 2 from J, leaving 15 bases between them. The CDR3 covers 16 residues.

This clone showed up just once. The chain joins TRBV10-3 to TRBJ1-2, with 9 nucleotides matching TRBD1. Trimming cost V 7 bases and J 6 bases; bases outside gene matches: 6. Germline V lookup: CDR1 ENHRY, CDR2 SYGVKD. The CDR3 sequence is 13 residues long. The CDR3 region has the DNA TGTGCCATCACCCCGGGACAGGGTGATGGCTACACCTTC. Residues: CAITPGQGDGYTF.

CDR3 DNA sequence: TGTGCCAGCAGCAGACGGACAGGGGGACCTCTCGGTGAGCAGTTCTTC. It specifies CASSRRTGGPLGEQFF. The rearrangement uses TRBV7-9 and TRBJ2-1; 10 nucleotides match TRBD1. The junction had 13 bases not matched to a gene; V was cut back by 5 bases and J by 9 bases. The CDR3 extends over 16 amino acids. The V gene's germline CDR1 is SEHNR and CDR2 FQNEAQ (reference sequence). Full variable domain (outside the CDR3, taken from reference TRBV7-9 and TRBJ2-1): DTGVSQNPRHKITKRGQNVTFRCDPISEHNRLYWYRQTLGQGPEFLTYFQNEAQLEKSRLLSDRFSAERPKGSFSTLEIQRTEQGDSAMYLCASSRRTGGPLGEQFFGPGTRLTVL.

As DNA, the CDR3 is TGTGCCAGCAGTCAGGACTACACTGAAGCTTTCTTT. Its translation is CASSQDYTEAFF. J is TRBJ1-1 and V is TRBV6-5; D unclear. CDR3 length equals 12 residues. Trimming left V 5 bases short and J 3 bases short, with 7 bases between. Germline CDR1 reads MNHEY; CDR2 reads SVGAGI.

The gene calls are TRBV28 and TRBJ2-3; D remains unclear. CDR1 is MDHEN, CDR2 SYDVKM, per germline. The CDR3 runs 16 residues. Trimming removed 2 bases from V and 4 bases from J, with 16 bases in between. DNA for the CDR3: TGTGCCAGCAGTTTAAGTCCCACCCTAGGTGCAGATACGCAGTATTTT. Translating gives CASSLSPTLGADTQYF. Together with reference TRBV28 and TRBJ2-3, the CDR3 gives the full variable domain: DVKVTQSSRYLVKRTGEKVFLECVQDMDHENMFWYRQDPGLGLRLIYFSYDVKMKEKGDIPEGYSVSREKKERFSLILESASTNQTSMYLCASSLSPTLGADTQYFGPGTRLTVL.